This T cell receptor (beta chain) derives from a study of OX40 agonist ivuxolimab in advanced cancers. Across the study: More than 35% of patients had received prior checkpoint inhibitor therapy.

The data were produced by immunoSEQ multiplex PCR, yet TCRdb's version contains in-frame clones alone and is incomplete. The sample consists of 70,000 to 80,000 clones, roughly 81% of them appearing once. Remarks on this clone: Its antigen is not identified.

Broader study findings: No determination was made of the antigen specificity of the expanded peripheral T cells.

Germline CDR1 SGHTA, CDR2 FQGNSA. V was trimmed by 5 bases and J by 8 bases, leaving 13 bases between them. There are 12 residues in the CDR3. Here the sequenced sample was CD4+ or CD8+ T cells sorted from blood, taken in a trial of the OX40 agonist ivuxolimab. The clonotype comes from an adult with an advanced solid tumor such as melanoma, head and neck, liver or kidney cancer. The chain links TRBV7-2 to TRBJ2-7; D might be TRBD1 (5 bases). CDR3 nucleotides: TGTGCCAGCAGCCTCTCTTCAGGGAAGCAGTACTTC. Translation: CASSLSSGKQYF.